The following is a T cell receptor beta chain sequence with its context. What it binds is not known. TCRdb reprocessed the multiplex PCR reads via MiXCR and lists one record per CDR3 protein. The table records about 180,000 distinct CDR3 sequences, roughly 30% of them present only once. Germline CDR1 reads SGHDT; CDR2 reads YYEEEE. Trimming stripped 3 bases from V and 5 bases from J, with 17 bases between. CDR3 length: 15 amino acids. Axillary draining lymph nodes of breast cancer patients supplied the node samples. This sample was taken from a study of breast tumors, draining lymph nodes, adjacent tissues. Study-wide results and limits: Data only fit, rather than demonstrated, lymph node origin of most tumor T cells. Compared with basal-like, luminal-like tumors shared significantly more repertoire with nontumor tissue. Tumors had less TCR diversity than lymph nodes, more than nontumor tissue.

This chain links TRBV5-6 with TRBJ1-2, with D perhaps TRBD1 (6 bases). Sequenced input: axillary lymph node tissue. This receptor was obtained from a female donor with breast cancer. Some clones in this sample may be carry-over from other donors' samples. The CDR3 is CASSYGQSGGYGYTF. The CDR3, as DNA: TGTGCCAGCAGCTACGGACAGAGTGGAGGGTATGGCTACACCTTC.